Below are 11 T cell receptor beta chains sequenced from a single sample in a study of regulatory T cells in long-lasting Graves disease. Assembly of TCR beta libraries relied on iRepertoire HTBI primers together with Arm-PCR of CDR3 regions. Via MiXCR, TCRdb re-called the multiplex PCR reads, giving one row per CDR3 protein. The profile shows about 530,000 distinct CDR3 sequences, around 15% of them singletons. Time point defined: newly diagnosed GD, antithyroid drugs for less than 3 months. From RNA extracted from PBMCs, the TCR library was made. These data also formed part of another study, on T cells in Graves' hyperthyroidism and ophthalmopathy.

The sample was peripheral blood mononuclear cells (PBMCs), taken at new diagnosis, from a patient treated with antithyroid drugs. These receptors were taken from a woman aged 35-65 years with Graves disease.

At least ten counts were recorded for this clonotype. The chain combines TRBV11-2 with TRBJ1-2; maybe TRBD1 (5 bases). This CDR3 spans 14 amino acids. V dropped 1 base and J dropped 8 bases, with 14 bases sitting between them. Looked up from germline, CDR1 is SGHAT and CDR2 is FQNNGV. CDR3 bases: TGTGCCAGCAGCTTAGGGGGGGGGATGATCGGCTACACCTTC. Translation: CASSLGGGMIGYTF.

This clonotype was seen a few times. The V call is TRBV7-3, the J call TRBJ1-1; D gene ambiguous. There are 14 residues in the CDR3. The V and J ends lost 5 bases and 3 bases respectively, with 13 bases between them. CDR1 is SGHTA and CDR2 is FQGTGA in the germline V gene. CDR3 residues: CASSLGSWDTEAFF. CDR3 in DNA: TGTGCCAGCAGCCTAGGGTCATGGGACACTGAAGCTTTCTTT.

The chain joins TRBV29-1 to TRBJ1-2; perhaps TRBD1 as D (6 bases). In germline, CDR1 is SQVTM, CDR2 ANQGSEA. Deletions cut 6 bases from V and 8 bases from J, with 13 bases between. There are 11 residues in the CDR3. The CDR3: CSVRGARGYTF. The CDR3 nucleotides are TGCAGCGTCAGGGGCGCGAGGGGCTACACCTTC.

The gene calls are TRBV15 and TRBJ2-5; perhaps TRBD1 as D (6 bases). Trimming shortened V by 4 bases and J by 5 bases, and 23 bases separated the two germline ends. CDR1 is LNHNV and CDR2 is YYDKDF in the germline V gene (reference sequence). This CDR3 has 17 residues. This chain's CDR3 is CATSTPDRPQRGETQYF. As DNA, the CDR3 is TGTGCCACCAGCACCCCCGACAGGCCTCAACGCGGGGAGACCCAGTACTTC.

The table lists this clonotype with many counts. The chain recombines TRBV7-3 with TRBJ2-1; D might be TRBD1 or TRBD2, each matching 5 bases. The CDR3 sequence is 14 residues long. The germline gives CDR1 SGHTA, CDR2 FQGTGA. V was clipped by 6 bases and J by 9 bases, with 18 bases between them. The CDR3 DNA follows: TGTGCCAGCAGTTTTGCTACGGGGCCAAGTGAGCAGTTCTTC. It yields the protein CASSFATGPSEQFF. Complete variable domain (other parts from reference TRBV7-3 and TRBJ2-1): GAGVSQTPSNKVTEKGKYVELRCDPISGHTALYWYRQSLGQGPEFLIYFQGTGAADDSGLPNDRFFAVRPEGSVSTLKIQRTERGDSAVYLCASSFATGPSEQFFGPGTRLTVL.

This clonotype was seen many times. DNA for the CDR3: TGTGCCAGCAGTCATAACAAAGGGGGCAATGAGCAGTTCTTC. It encodes CASSHNKGGNEQFF. The genes are TRBV6-1 and TRBJ2-1; maybe TRBD1 (6 bases). The CDR3 is 14 residues long. The ends were cut back, 5 bases at V and 6 bases at J, with 14 bases in the middle. The V gene's germline CDR1 is MNHNS and CDR2 SASEGT.

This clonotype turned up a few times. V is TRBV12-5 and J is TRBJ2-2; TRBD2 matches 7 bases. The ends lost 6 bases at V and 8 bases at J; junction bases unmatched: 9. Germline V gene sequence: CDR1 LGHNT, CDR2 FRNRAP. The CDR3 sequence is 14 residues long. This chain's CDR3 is CASGIGTTAGELFF. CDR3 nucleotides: TGTGCTAGTGGGATCGGGACTACGGCTGGGGAGCTGTTTTTT.

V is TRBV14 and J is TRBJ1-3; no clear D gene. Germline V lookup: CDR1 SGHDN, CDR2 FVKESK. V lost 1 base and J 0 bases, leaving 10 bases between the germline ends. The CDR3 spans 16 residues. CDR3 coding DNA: TGTGCCAGCAGCCAAGCCCCTCACTCCTCTGGAAACACCATATATTTT. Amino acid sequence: CASSQAPHSSGNTIYF.

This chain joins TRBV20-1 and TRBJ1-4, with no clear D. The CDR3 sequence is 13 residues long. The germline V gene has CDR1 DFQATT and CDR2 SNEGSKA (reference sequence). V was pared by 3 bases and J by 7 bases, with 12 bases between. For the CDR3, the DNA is TGCAGTGCTAGCTCTATGCTGAGTGAAAAACTGTTTTTT. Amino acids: CSASSMLSEKLFF.

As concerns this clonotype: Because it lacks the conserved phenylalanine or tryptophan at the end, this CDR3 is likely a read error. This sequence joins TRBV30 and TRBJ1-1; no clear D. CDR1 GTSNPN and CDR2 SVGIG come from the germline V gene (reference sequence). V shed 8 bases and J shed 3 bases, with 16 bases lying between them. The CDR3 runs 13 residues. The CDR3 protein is CAGRAELHTEAFL. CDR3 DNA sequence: TGTGCCGGTCGTGCAGAACTCCACACTGAAGCTTTCCTT.

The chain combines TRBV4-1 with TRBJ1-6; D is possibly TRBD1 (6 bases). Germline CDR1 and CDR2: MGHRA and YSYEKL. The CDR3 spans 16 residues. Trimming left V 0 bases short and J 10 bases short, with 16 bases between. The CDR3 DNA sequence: TGCGCCAGCAGCCAAGAGGCGCCAGGGGTTAGCTCACCCCTCCACTTT. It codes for CASSQEAPGVSSPLHF.